The clone carrying this T cell receptor (beta chain) was counted ten times or more. The data are from a study of early T cells in non-severe SARS-CoV-2 infection. Via MiXCR, TCRdb re-called the 5' RACE reads, giving one row per CDR3 protein. The repertoire consists of about 48,000 distinct CDR3 sequences, with around 9.5% occurring once and the leading ten covering roughly 8.3%. This TCR was recovered from an adult who was a healthcare worker with PCR-confirmed SARS-CoV-2 infection or an uninfected control (not recorded which). Input material: whole blood.

CDR3 protein: CASSPPLQAATYEQYF. The CDR3 bases are TGTGCCAGCAGCCCTCCCCTCCAGGCGGCAACCTACGAGCAGTACTTC. The V and J genes are TRBV9 and TRBJ2-7; the D is unclear. CDR1 is SGDLS, CDR2 YYNGEE, per germline. The CDR3 sequence is 16 residues long. V dropped 4 bases and J dropped 2 bases, with 19 bases sitting between them.